The rows below give T cell receptor beta chains drawn from one sample of a study of blood T cell repertoires in COVID-19. Produced via immunoSEQ multiplex PCR; TCRdb's table is partial and in-frame only. The sample contains more than 200,000 clones, 84% of which appear only once. The sequenced sample was peripheral blood. These receptors were collected from a woman of 80 years or more with COVID-19, enrolled during active disease. Both conserved end residues are part of each CDR3. Fields, in order: V gene, J gene, CDR3 length, D gene, CDR3 DNA, CDR3 protein. A D gene is named only where the DNA matches it firmly.

TRBV5-1,TRBJ1-1,15,-,TGCGCCAGCAGCTTGGGGAGGACCGGAGGCACTGAAGCTTTCTTT,CASSLGRTGGTEAFF
TRBV28,TRBJ1-2,15,-,TGTGCCAGCAGCTTTCCGGGAAAAACTAACTATGGCTACACCTTC,CASSFPGKTNYGYTF
TRBV27,TRBJ1-6,15,TRBD1,TGTGCCAGCAGACTACAGGGGATTAGTGATTCACCCCTCCACTTT,CASRLQGISDSPLHF
TRBV2,TRBJ2-5,14,-,TGTGCCAGCAGTGTGAGCCTTCTAGCGGAGACCCAGTACTTC,CASSVSLLAETQYF
TRBV2,TRBJ1-4,13,-,TGTGCCAGCACTTCGGGTCAGTATGAAAAACTGTTTTTT,CASTSGQYEKLFF
TRBV12-5,TRBJ1-2,17,-,TGTGCTAGTGGTTTGCGGAGCAACTTAAGTGCCTCCTATGGCTACACCTTC,CASGLRSNLSASYGYTF
TRBV6-5,TRBJ1-5,15,-,TGTGCCAGCAGTTACTCGAGCCGGGGAGGCCAGCCCCAGCATTTT,CASSYSSRGGQPQHF
TRBV2,TRBJ1-1,14,-,TGTGCCAGCAGTGATCTCAGGAGCGGCGGTGAAGCTTTCTTT,CASSDLRSGGEAFF
TRBV28,TRBJ1-6,15,TRBD1,TGTGCCAGCAGTTTGAGTGGACAGGGTAATTCACCCCTCCACTTT,CASSLSGQGNSPLHF
TRBV7-9,TRBJ2-1,16,TRBD2,TGTGCCAGCAGCCAACTAGCGGGGGGGCCCTACAATGAGCAGTTCTTC,CASSQLAGGPYNEQFF
TRBV6-1,TRBJ2-1,14,TRBD2,TGTGCCAGCAGTGATTCGGTACCGGGGGGTGAGCAGTTCTTC,CASSDSVPGGEQFF